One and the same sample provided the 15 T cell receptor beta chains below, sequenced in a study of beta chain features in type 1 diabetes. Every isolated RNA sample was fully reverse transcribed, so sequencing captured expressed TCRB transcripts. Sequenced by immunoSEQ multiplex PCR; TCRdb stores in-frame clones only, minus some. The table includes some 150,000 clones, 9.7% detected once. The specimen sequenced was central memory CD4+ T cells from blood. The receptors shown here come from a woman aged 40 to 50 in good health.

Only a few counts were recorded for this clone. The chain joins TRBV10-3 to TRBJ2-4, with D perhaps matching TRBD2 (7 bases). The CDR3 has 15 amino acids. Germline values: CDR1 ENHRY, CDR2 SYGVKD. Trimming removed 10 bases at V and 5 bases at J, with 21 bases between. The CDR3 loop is CASSVEGGLQNIQYF. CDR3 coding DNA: TGTGCCAGCAGCGTCGAGGGGGGGCTCCAAAACATTCAGTACTTC.

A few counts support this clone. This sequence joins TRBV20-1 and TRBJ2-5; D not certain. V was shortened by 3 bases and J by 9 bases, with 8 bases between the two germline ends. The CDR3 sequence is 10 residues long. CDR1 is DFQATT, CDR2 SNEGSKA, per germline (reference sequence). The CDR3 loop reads CSASNRAQYF. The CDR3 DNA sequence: TGCAGTGCTAGCAATAGAGCCCAGTACTTC.

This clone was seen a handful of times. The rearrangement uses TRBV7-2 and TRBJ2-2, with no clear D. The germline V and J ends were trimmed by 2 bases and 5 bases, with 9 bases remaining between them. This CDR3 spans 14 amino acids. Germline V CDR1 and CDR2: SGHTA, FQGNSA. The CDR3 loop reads CASSLQRATGELFF. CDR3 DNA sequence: TGTGCCAGCAGCTTACAACGCGCAACCGGGGAGCTGTTTTTT. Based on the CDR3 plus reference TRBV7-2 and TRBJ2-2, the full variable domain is GAGVSQSPSNKVTEKGKDVELRCDPISGHTALYWYRQSLGQGLEFLIYFQGNSAPDKSGLPSDRFSAERTGGSVSTLTIQRTQQEDSAVYLCASSLQRATGELFFGEGSRLTVL.

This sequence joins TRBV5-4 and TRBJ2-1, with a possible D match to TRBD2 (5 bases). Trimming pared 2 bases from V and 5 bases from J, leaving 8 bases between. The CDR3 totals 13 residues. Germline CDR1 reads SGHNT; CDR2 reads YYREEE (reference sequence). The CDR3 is CASSFPGNNEQFF. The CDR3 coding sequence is TGTGCCAGCAGCTTTCCGGGGAACAATGAGCAGTTCTTC. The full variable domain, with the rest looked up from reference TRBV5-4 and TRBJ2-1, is ETGVTQSPTHLIKTRGQQVTLRCSSQSGHNTVSWYQQALGQGPQFIFQYYREEENGRGNFPPRFSGLQFPNYSSELNVNALELDDSALYLCASSFPGNNEQFFGPGTRLTVL.

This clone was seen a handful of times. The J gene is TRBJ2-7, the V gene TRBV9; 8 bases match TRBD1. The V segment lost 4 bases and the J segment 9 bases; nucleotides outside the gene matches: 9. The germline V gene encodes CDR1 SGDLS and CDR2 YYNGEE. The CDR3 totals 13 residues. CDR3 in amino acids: CASSSGGGAVQYF. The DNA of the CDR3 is TGTGCCAGCAGCTCAGGGGGCGGCGCCGTGCAGTACTTC.

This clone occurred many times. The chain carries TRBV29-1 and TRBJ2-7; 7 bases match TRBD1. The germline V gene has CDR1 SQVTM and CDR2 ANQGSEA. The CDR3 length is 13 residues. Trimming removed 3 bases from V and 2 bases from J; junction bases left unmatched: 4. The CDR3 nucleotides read TGCAGCGTTGACGGGGACAGCCCCTACGAGCAGTACTTC. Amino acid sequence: CSVDGDSPYEQYF.

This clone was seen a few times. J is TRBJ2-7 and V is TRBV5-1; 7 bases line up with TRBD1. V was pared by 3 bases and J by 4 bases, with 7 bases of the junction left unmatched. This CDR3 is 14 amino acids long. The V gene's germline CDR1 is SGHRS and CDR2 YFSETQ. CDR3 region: CASSSGQTSYEQYF. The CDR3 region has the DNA TGCGCCAGCAGCTCGGGACAGACGTCATACGAGCAGTACTTC.

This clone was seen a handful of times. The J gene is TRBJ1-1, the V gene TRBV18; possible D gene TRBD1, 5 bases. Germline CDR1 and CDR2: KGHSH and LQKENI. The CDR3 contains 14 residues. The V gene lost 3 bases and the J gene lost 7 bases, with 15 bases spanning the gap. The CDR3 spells CASSPSSGGFEAFF. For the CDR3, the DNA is TGTGCCAGCTCACCTTCTTCCGGGGGGTTTGAAGCTTTCTTT.

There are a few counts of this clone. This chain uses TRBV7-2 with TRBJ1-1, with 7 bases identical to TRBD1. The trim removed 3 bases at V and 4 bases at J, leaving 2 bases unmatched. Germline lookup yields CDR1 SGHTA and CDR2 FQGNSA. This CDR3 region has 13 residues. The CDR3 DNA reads TGTGCCAGCAGCTTCGCAGGGGGCACTGAAGCTTTCTTT. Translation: CASSFAGGTEAFF.

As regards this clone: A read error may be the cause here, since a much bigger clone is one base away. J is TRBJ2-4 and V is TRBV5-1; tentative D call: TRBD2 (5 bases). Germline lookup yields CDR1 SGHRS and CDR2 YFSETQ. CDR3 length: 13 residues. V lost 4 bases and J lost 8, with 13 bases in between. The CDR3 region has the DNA TGCGCCAGCAGCCCGGGAACCCACGACATTCAGTACTTC. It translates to CASSPGTHDIQYF.

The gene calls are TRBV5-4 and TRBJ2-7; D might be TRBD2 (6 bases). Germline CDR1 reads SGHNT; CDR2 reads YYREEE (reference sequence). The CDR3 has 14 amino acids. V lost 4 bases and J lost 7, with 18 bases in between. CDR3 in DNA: TGTGCCAGCAGCCTCAACGAGCGGGTTGGGGAGCAGTACTTC. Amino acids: CASSLNERVGEQYF.

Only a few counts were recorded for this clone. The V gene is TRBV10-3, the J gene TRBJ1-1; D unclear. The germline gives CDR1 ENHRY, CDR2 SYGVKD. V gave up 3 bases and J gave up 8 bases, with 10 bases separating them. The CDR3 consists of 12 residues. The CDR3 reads CAISESFREAFF. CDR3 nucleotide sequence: TGTGCCATCAGTGAATCGTTCAGAGAAGCTTTCTTT.

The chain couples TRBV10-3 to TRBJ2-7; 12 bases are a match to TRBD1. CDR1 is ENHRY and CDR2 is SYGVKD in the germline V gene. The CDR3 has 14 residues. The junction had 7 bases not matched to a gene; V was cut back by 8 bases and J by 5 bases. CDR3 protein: CAIGPGQGAHEQYF. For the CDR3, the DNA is TGTGCCATCGGCCCGGGACAGGGGGCCCACGAGCAGTACTTC.

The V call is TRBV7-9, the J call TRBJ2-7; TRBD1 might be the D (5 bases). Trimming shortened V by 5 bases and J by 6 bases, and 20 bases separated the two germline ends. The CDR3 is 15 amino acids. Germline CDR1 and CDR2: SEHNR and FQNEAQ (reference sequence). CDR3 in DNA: TGTGCCAGCAGCCAACTCAGGACCGCTCAGGGCGAGCAGTACTTC. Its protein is CASSQLRTAQGEQYF.

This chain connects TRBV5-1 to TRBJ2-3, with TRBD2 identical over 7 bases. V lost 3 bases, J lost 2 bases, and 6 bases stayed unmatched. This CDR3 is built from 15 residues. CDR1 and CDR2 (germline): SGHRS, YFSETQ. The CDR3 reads CASSSAGTITDTQYF. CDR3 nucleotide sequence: TGCGCCAGCAGCTCAGCCGGGACTATCACAGATACGCAGTATTTT.